The clone carrying this T cell receptor beta chain is a singleton in its sample. With 2 bases removed from V and 8 bases from J, the gap between germline ends came to 12 bases. Germline V gene lookup returns CDR1 SGHTA and CDR2 FQGTGA. The CDR3 loop spans 13 amino acids. This sample is part of a study of cytomegalovirus exposure and HLA in healthy donors. In the PCR, 60 Vbeta and 13 Jbeta primers were used. Libraries were prepared by immunoSEQ multiplex PCR; TCRdb keeps only in-frame clonotypes and omits some of them. The sample yields tens of thousands of clones, around 80% seen once. This sequence joins TRBV7-3 and TRBJ1-2, with unresolved D. The receptor comes from a man younger than 35 in good health and CMV-seronegative. The specimen was PBMCs. The CDR3, as DNA: TGTGCCAGCAGCTTATCCGGTGGAGGGGGCTACACCTTC. It translates to CASSLSGGGGYTF.